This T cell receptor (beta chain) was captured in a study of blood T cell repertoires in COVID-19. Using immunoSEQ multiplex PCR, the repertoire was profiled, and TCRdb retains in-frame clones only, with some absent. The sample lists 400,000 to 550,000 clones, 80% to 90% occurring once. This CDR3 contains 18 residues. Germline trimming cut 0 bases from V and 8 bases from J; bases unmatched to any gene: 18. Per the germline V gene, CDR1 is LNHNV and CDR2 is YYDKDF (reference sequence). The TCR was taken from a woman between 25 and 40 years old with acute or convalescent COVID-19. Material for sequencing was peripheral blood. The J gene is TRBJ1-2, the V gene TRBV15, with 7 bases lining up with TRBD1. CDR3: CATSRDGQGVVSILGYTF. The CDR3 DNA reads TGTGCCACCAGCAGAGATGGGCAGGGGGTCGTTTCTATACTCGGCTACACCTTC. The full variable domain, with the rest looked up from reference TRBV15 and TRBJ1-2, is DAMVIQNPRYQVTQFGKPVTLSCSQTLNHNVMYWYQQKSSQAPKLLFHYYDKDFNNEADTPDNFQSRRPNTSFCFLDIRSPGLGDTAMYLCATSRDGQGVVSILGYTFGSGTRLTVV.